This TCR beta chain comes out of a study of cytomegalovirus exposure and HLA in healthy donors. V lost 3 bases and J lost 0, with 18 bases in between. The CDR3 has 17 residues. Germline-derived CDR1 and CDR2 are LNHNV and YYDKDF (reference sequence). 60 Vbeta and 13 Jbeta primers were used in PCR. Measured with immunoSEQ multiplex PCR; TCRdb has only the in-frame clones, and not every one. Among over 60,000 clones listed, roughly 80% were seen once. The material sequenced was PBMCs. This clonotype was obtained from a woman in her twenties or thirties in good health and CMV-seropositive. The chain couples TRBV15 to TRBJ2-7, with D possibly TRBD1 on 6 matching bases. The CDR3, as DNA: TGTGCCACCAGCAGGGACTTGACAGGCTCCAGCTCCTACGAGCAGTACTTC. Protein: CATSRDLTGSSSYEQYF.